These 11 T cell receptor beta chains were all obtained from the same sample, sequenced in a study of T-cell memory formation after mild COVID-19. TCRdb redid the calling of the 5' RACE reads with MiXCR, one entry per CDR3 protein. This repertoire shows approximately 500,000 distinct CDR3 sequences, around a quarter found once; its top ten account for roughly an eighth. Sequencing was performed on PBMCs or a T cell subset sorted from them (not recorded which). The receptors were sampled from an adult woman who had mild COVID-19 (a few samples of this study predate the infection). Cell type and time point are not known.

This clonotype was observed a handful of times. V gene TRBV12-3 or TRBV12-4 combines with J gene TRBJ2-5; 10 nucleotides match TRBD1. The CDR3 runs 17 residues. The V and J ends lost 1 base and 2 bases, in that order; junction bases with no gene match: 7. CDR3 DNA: TGTGCCAGCAGTTTAGGCCCGGACAGGGGGAGGCAAGAGACCCAGTACTTC. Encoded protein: CASSLGPDRGRQETQYF.

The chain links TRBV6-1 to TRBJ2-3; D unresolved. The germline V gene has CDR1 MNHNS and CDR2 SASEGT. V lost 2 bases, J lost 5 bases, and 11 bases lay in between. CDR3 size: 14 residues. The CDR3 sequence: CASSEWGLGDTQYF. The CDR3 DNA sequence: TGTGCCAGCAGTGAATGGGGTTTGGGAGATACGCAGTATTTT.

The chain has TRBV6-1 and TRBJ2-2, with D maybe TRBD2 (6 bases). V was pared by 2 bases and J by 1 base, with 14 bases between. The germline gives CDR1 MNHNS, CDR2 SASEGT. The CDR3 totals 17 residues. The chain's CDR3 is CASSESWRVENTGELFF. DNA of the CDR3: TGTGCCAGCAGTGAATCCTGGAGGGTGGAGAACACCGGGGAGCTGTTTTTT.

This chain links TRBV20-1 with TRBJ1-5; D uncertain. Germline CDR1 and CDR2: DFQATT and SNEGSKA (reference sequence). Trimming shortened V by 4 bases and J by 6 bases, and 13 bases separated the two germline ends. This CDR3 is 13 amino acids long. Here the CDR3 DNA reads TGCAGTGCTATAGGACGGTCCAGTCAGCCCCAGCATTTT. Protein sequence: CSAIGRSSQPQHF.

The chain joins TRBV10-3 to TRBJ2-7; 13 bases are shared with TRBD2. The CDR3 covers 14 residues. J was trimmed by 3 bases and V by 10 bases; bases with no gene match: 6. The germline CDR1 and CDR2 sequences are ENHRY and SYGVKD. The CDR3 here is CATQTSGGLYEQYF. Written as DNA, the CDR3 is TGTGCCACCCAGACTAGCGGGGGGCTCTACGAGCAGTACTTC.

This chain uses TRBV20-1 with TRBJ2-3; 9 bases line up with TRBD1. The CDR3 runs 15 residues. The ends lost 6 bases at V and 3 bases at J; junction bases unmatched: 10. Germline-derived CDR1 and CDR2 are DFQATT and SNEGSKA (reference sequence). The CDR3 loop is CSAIPEDRGTDTQYF. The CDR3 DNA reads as TGCAGTGCCATCCCCGAGGACAGGGGAACAGATACGCAGTATTTT.

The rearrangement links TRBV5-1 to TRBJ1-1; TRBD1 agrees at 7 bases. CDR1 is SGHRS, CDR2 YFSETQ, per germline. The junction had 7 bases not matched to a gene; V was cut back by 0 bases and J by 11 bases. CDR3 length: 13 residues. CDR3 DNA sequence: TGCGCCAGCAGCTTGGTAGGGGGCTCGTCGGCTTTCTTT. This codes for CASSLVGGSSAFF.

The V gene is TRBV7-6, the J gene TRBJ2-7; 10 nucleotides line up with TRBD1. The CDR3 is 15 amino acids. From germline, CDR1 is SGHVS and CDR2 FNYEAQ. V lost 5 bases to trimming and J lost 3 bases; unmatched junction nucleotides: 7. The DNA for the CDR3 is TGTGCCAGCAGCCTCAGTCGGACAGGGGGCTACGAGCAGTACTTC. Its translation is CASSLSRTGGYEQYF. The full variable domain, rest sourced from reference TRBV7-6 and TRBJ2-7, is GAGVSQSPRYKVTKRGQDVALRCDPISGHVSLYWYRQALGQGPEFLTYFNYEAQQDKSGLPNDRFSAERPEGSISTLTIQRTEQRDSAMYRCASSLSRTGGYEQYFGPGTRLTVT.

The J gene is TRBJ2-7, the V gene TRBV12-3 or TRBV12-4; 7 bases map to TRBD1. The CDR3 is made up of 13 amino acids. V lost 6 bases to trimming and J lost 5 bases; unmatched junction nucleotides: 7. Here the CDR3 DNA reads TGTGCCAGCAGCCCCGACAGGGTAGACGAGCAGTACTTC. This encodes CASSPDRVDEQYF.

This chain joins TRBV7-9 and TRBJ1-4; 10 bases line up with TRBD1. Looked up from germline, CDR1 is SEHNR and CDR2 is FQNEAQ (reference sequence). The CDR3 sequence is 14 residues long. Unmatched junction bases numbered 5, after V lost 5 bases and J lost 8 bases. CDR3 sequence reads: CASSPTGGPEKLFF. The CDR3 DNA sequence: TGTGCCAGCAGCCCGACAGGGGGCCCGGAAAAACTGTTTTTT. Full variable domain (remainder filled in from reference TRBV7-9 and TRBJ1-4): DTGVSQNPRHKITKRGQNVTFRCDPISEHNRLYWYRQTLGQGPEFLTYFQNEAQLEKSRLLSDRFSAERPKGSFSTLEIQRTEQGDSAMYLCASSPTGGPEKLFFGSGTQLSVL.

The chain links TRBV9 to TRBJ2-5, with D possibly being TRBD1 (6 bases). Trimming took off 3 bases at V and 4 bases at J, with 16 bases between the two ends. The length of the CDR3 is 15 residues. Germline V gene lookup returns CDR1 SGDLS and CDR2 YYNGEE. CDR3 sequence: CASSGQEISSETQYF. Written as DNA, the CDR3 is TGTGCCAGCAGCGGACAGGAAATCTCATCAGAGACCCAGTACTTC.